These T cell receptor beta chains were read from a single sample in a study of cytomegalovirus exposure and HLA in healthy donors. Some clones are missing from TCRdb's copy, which holds only in-frame ones; the method was immunoSEQ multiplex PCR. The sample contains fewer than 250,000 clones, 87% of which appear only once. What was sequenced was PBMCs. All receptors derive from a man younger than 30 in good health and CMV-seronegative. The CDR3 runs from the conserved cysteine through the conserved F or W. The D gene is left open where the match is weak. For some rows the clone size is stated as once, few or many, or as a class when expanded; others skip it.

j_call,v_call,clone_size,d_call,cdr3_aa,cdr3_nt
TRBJ1-2,TRBV6-5,.,TRBD1,CASSFNRGRRGYTF,TGTGCCAGCAGTTTTAACAGGGGGCGAAGGGGCTACACCTTC
TRBJ2-1,TRBV15,.,TRBD1,CATSRGSLAGGQFF,TGTGCCACCAGCAGAGGCTCGCTAGCAGGGGGGCAGTTCTTC
TRBJ1-1,TRBV27,.,.,CASSLTGAVEAFF,TGTGCCAGCAGTTTGACTGGGGCCGTTGAAGCTTTCTTT
TRBJ2-5,TRBV2,.,.,CASIHRERETQYF,TGTGCCAGCATACACAGGGAACGAGAGACCCAGTACTTC
TRBJ1-5,TRBV6-5,.,TRBD1,CASRPGQGGGQPQHF,TGTGCCAGCAGGCCGGGACAGGGCGGGGGTCAGCCCCAGCATTTT
TRBJ2-7,TRBV28,.,TRBD1,CASSSPRQGSYEQYF,TGTGCCAGCAGTTCCCCGCGACAGGGCTCCTACGAGCAGTACTTC
TRBJ2-5,TRBV9,.,.,CASSVGVQQETQYF,TGTGCCAGCAGCGTAGGAGTACAGCAAGAGACCCAGTACTTC
TRBJ2-2,TRBV5-6,.,.,CASRRGRIGAGELFF,TGTGCCAGCAGGCGGGGACGGATTGGCGCCGGGGAGCTGTTTTTT
TRBJ2-7,TRBV10-1,few,.,CASSDSGSYEQYF,TGCGCCAGCAGTGACTCGGGGTCCTACGAGCAGTACTTC
TRBJ2-5,TRBV5-1,.,.,CASSLAQETQYF,TGCGCCAGCAGCTTGGCACAAGAGACCCAGTACTTC
TRBJ2-7,TRBV18,few,.,CASSRETYEQYF,TGTGCCAGCTCGAGGGAAACCTACGAGCAGTACTTC
TRBJ2-3,TRBV30,.,TRBD2,CAWSKGLAGTDTQYF,TGTGCCTGGAGTAAGGGACTAGCGGGCACAGATACGCAGTATTTT
TRBJ1-2,TRBV19,.,TRBD1,CASSIGTGGPPGYTF,TGTGCCAGTAGTATAGGGACAGGGGGCCCACCTGGCTACACCTTC
TRBJ2-3,TRBV10-3,.,.,CAISEGGDTQYF,TGTGCCATCAGTGAGGGAGGGGATACGCAGTATTTT
TRBJ2-1,TRBV7-3,.,TRBD2,CASSPGLGIGEQFF,TGTGCCAGCAGCCCCGGACTAGGAATTGGTGAGCAGTTCTTC
TRBJ2-3,TRBV4-3,.,.,CASSQDRGTDTQYF,TGCGCCAGCAGCCAAGACAGGGGCACAGATACGCAGTATTTT
TRBJ2-7,TRBV2,.,.,CASSEGLPPYEQYF,TGTGCCAGCAGTGAAGGACTGCCGCCCTACGAGCAGTACTTC